Included here is one T cell receptor (beta chain) sequence, with context. Antigen: not known. These data originate in a study of cytomegalovirus exposure and HLA in healthy donors. Overall study results and limits: Later on, an analysis found that several of the most significant clusters appeared to be linked to common viral pathogens, which included parvovirus B19. Many donors shared some public TCRs, even though most TCR sequences were rare.

The germline CDR1 and CDR2 sequences are SGHRS and YFSETQ. The CDR3 runs to 14 residues. Trimming cost V 2 bases and J 2 bases, with 10 bases left between them. The PCR contained 60 Vbeta and 13 Jbeta primers. Profiled with immunoSEQ multiplex PCR; TCRdb holds only in-frame clones, not every one. Of 25,000 to 30,000 clones in the sample, about three fifths are singletons; the top ten hold 42%. The sample was PBMCs. The clonotype originates from a male donor in good health and CMV-seropositive. The gene calls are TRBV5-1 and TRBJ2-5; D gene unclear. The CDR3 sequence: CASSLKWAQETQYF. CDR3 sequence (DNA): TGCGCCAGCAGCTTAAAGTGGGCTCAAGAGACCCAGTACTTC.